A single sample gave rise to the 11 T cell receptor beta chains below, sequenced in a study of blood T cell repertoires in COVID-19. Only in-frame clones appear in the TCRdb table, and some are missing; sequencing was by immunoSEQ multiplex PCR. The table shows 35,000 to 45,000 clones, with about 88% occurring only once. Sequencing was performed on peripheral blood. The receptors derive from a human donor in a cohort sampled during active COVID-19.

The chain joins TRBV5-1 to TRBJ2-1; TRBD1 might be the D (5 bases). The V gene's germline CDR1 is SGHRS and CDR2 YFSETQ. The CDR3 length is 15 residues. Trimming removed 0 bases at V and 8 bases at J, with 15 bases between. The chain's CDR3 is CASSLGQGFRDEQFF. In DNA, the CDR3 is TGCGCCAGCAGCTTGGGGCAGGGATTCCGGGATGAGCAGTTCTTC.

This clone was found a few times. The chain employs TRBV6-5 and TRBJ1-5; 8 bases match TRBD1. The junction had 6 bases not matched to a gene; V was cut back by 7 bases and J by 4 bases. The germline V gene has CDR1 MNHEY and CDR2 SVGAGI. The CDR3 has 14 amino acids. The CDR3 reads CASKRTGRNQPQHF. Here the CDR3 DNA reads TGTGCCAGCAAAAGGACAGGGCGAAATCAGCCCCAGCATTTT.

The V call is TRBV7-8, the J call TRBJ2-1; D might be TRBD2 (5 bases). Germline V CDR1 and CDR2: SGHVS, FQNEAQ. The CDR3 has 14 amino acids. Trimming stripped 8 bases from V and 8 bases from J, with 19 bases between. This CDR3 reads CASAYGGYGDEQFF. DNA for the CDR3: TGTGCCAGCGCCTACGGTGGTTACGGGGATGAGCAGTTCTTC.

The CDR3 DNA follows: TGTGCCAGCAGTGAATATGGGGAGGGACCAATCTCTAATGAAAAACTGTTTTTT. It yields the protein CASSEYGEGPISNEKLFF. The chain uses TRBV6-1 and TRBJ1-4, with D possibly being TRBD1 (5 bases). This CDR3 comprises 18 residues. Germline V gives CDR1 MNHNS, CDR2 SASEGT. Trimming left V 2 bases short and J 3 bases short, with 19 bases between.

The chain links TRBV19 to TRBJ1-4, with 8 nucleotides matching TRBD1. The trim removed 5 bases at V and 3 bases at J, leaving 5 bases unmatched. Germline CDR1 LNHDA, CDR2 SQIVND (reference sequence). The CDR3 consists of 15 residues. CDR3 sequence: CASSPTGGPNEKLFF. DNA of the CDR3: TGTGCCAGTAGTCCTACAGGGGGTCCTAATGAAAAACTGTTTTTT.

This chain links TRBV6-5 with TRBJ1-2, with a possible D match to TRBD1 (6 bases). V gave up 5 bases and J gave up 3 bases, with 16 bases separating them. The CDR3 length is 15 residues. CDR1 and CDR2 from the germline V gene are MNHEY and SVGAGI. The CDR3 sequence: CASSSRETGDYGYTF. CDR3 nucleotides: TGTGCCAGCAGTAGTCGTGAGACAGGAGACTATGGCTACACCTTC.

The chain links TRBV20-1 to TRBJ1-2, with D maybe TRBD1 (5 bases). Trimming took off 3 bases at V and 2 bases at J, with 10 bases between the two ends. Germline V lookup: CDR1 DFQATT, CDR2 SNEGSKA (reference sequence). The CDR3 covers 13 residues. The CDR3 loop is CSASPGSNYGYTF. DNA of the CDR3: TGCAGTGCTAGTCCAGGGTCAAACTATGGCTACACCTTC.

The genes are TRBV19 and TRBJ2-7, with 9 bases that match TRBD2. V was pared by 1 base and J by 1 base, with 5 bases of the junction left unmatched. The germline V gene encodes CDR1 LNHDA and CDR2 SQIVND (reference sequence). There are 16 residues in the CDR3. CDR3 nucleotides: TGTGCCAGTAGTATAGGGGCGGGACTAGCATCCTACGAGCAGTACTTC. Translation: CASSIGAGLASYEQYF.

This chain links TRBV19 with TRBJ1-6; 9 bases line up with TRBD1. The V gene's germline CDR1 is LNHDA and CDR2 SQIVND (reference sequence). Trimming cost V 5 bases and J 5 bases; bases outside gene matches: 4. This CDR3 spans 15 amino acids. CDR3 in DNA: TGTGCCAGTAGTTCACAGGGGGCGGATAATTCACCCCTCCACTTT. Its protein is CASSSQGADNSPLHF.

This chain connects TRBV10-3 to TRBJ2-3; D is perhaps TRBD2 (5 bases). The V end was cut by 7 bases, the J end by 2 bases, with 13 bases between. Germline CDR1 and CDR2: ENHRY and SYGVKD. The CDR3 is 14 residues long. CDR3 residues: CAIKKARDTDTQYF. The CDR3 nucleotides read TGTGCCATCAAGAAAGCTCGGGACACAGATACGCAGTATTTT.

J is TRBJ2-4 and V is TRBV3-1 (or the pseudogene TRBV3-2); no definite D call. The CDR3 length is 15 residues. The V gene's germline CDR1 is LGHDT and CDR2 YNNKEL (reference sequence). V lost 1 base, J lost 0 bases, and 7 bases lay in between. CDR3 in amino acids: CASSQGVIAKNIQYF. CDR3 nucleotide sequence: TGTGCCAGCAGCCAAGGAGTGATAGCCAAAAACATTCAGTACTTC.